The text below deals with one T cell receptor beta chain. Sequencing used immunoSEQ multiplex PCR; TCRdb keeps in-frame clones, though not all of them. Of fewer than 80,000 clones listed, around 84% were seen once; the top ten hold about 0.93%. The CDR3 totals 17 residues. V lost 3 bases, J lost 5 bases, and 10 bases stayed unmatched. Germline CDR1 is KGHSH and CDR2 is LQKENI. This sample is drawn from a study of blood T cell repertoires in COVID-19. Whole-study context: Acute and convalescent COVID-19 specimens originated in the United States, Italy and Spain.

The genes are TRBV18 and TRBJ2-3; the match to TRBD2 covers 11 bases. The source material was peripheral blood. The source is a man in his 70s with acute or convalescent COVID-19. CDR3 sequence (DNA): TGTGCCAGCTCACCGCCCTCTAGCGGGAGGCGAGGAGATACGCAGTATTTT. Translated: CASSPPSSGRRGDTQYF.